These 24 T cell receptor beta chains were all obtained from the same sample, sequenced in a study of blood T cell repertoires in COVID-19. This table comes from immunoSEQ multiplex PCR, and its TCRdb copy is limited to in-frame clones, with some not included. The sample shows around 300,000 clones, 75% to 95% of them seen only once. Sequences were obtained from peripheral blood. The receptors were sampled from a woman aged 25 to 45 with COVID-19, enrolled during active disease.

This chain links TRBV28 with TRBJ2-7, with no clear D. The CDR3 has 13 amino acids. Per the germline V gene, CDR1 is MDHEN and CDR2 is SYDVKM. V lost 3 bases and J 2 bases, leaving 8 bases between the germline ends. CDR3 nucleotides: TGTGCCAGCAGTTTGACCAGGACCTACGAGCAGTACTTC. As protein: CASSLTRTYEQYF.

This chain joins TRBV7-9 and TRBJ2-7; D might be TRBD2 (5 bases). CDR1 SEHNR and CDR2 FQNEAQ come from the germline V gene (reference sequence). V was clipped by 5 bases and J by 2 bases, with 10 bases between them. The CDR3 spans 13 residues. The CDR3 reads CASSPRGPYEQYF. The CDR3 DNA is TGTGCCAGCAGCCCCCGAGGGCCCTACGAGCAGTACTTC. The full variable domain, completed using reference TRBV7-9 and TRBJ2-7, is DTGVSQNPRHKITKRGQNVTFRCDPISEHNRLYWYRQTLGQGPEFLTYFQNEAQLEKSRLLSDRFSAERPKGSFSTLEIQRTEQGDSAMYLCASSPRGPYEQYFGPGTRLTVT.

This clone has only one observation. The CDR3 DNA reads as TGTGCCAGCAGGTCCACAGGGTACATTCAGTACTTC. Its protein is CASRSTGYIQYF. The chain recombines TRBV6-5 with TRBJ2-4, with D maybe TRBD1 (6 bases). This CDR3 has 12 amino acids. Germline V gene lookup returns CDR1 MNHEY and CDR2 SVGAGI. V lost 6 bases to trimming and J lost 8 bases, with 11 bases between them.

CDR3 sequence reads: CASSPRDRDEKLFF. Written as DNA, the CDR3 is TGTGCCAGCAGTCCCCGGGACAGAGACGAAAAACTGTTTTTT. This rearrangement joins TRBV28 to TRBJ1-4; TRBD1 matches 7 bases. V gave up 5 bases and J gave up 8 bases; unmatched junction bases: 8. CDR1 is MDHEN, CDR2 SYDVKM, per germline. This CDR3 comprises 14 residues.

The chain joins TRBV4-1 to TRBJ2-1; 7 bases line up with TRBD1. Trimming cost V 1 base and J 3 bases; bases outside gene matches: 3. The germline V gene has CDR1 MGHRA and CDR2 YSYEKL. The length of the CDR3 is 15 residues. CDR3: CASSQGSGGYNEQFF. In nucleotides, the CDR3 is TGCGCCAGCAGCCAAGGGTCAGGGGGCTACAATGAGCAGTTCTTC.

The chain uses TRBV28 and TRBJ1-1; 7 nucleotides align to TRBD1. The CDR3 extends over 11 amino acids. Germline loops: CDR1 MDHEN, CDR2 SYDVKM. With V trimmed by 5 bases and J by 11 bases, 5 bases remained unmatched. The CDR3 here is CASSHDREAFF. The CDR3 bases are TGTGCCAGCAGTCACGACAGGGAGGCTTTCTTT.

V is TRBV30 and J is TRBJ1-1; perhaps TRBD1 as D (5 bases). V was trimmed by 0 bases and J by 1 base, leaving 9 bases between them. The germline CDR1 and CDR2 sequences are GTSNPN and SVGIG (reference sequence). The CDR3 runs 14 residues. CDR3 bases: TGTGCCTGGAGTGTAGGGGTCTCGAACACTGAAGCTTTCTTT. Its protein is CAWSVGVSNTEAFF.

This rearrangement joins TRBV19 to TRBJ1-5; D is perhaps TRBD1 (5 bases). With 0 bases removed from V and 4 bases from J, the gap between germline ends came to 16 bases. This CDR3 is built from 17 residues. Germline V gene data show CDR1 as LNHDA and CDR2 as SQIVND (reference sequence). CDR3 sequence: CASSIEPAGFGNQPQHF. The CDR3 DNA reads as TGTGCCAGTAGTATAGAACCCGCAGGGTTTGGGAATCAGCCCCAGCATTTT. The variable domain in full, with the rest retrieved from reference TRBV19 and TRBJ1-5, is DGGITQSPKYLFRKEGQNVTLSCEQNLNHDAMYWYRQDPGQGLRLIYYSQIVNDFQKGDIAEGYSVSREKKESFPLTVTSAQKNPTAFYLCASSIEPAGFGNQPQHFGDGTRLSIL.

The rearrangement joins TRBV11-2 to TRBJ1-5; 9 bases are a match to TRBD1. The V gene's germline CDR1 is SGHAT and CDR2 FQNNGV. The CDR3 runs to 15 residues. The ends lost 4 bases at V and 6 bases at J; junction bases unmatched: 7. The CDR3 DNA is TGTGCCAGCAGCTCCGGGACAGGGTGGGGTCAGCCCCAGCATTTT. This sequence encodes CASSSGTGWGQPQHF.

The chain carries TRBV11-2 and TRBJ2-7; D call uncertain. The CDR3 totals 15 residues. V was cut by 1 base and J by 0 bases, with 10 bases left in between. Germline CDR1 reads SGHAT; CDR2 reads FQNNGV. The chain's CDR3 is CASSLVLSASYEQYF. The CDR3, as DNA: TGTGCCAGCAGCTTAGTCCTCAGCGCCTCCTACGAGCAGTACTTC.

The V and J genes are TRBV7-3 and TRBJ2-3; D is perhaps TRBD2 (5 bases). Germline V gives CDR1 SGHTA, CDR2 FQGTGA. The CDR3 is 14 residues long. V lost 2 bases and J lost 0, with 6 bases in between. CDR3 protein: CASSLGLSTDTQYF. CDR3 DNA sequence: TGTGCCAGCAGCTTAGGACTCAGCACAGATACGCAGTATTTT.

This clone appeared a few times. The chain is built from TRBV15 and TRBJ1-1; D is possibly TRBD1 (5 bases). Deletions cut 0 bases from V and 1 base from J, with 9 bases between. Germline V gene sequence: CDR1 LNHNV, CDR2 YYDKDF (reference sequence). The length of the CDR3 is 15 residues. The CDR3 DNA sequence: TGTGCCACCAGCAGAGATAGTCAGGGGAACACTGAAGCTTTCTTT. Translated, it gives CATSRDSQGNTEAFF.

V is TRBV27 and J is TRBJ2-3; 11 nucleotides match TRBD2. CDR1 and CDR2 (germline): MNHEY, SMNVEV (reference sequence). The V gene end was trimmed by 5 bases and the J gene end by 2 bases; junction bases not matched to a gene: 6. CDR3 length: 16 amino acids. As DNA, the CDR3 is TGTGCCAGCAGTATCTTAGCGGGAGGGATCACAGATACGCAGTATTTT. It is translated as CASSILAGGITDTQYF.

The chain is built from TRBV28 and TRBJ2-7, with 7 bases identical to TRBD1. With 7 bases clipped from V and 4 bases from J, the junction kept 7 bases outside the gene matches. The CDR3 spans 13 residues. The germline V gene encodes CDR1 MDHEN and CDR2 SYDVKM. The CDR3 nucleotides are TGTGCCAGCACCCTGACAGGGTTATACGAGCAGTACTTC. This encodes CASTLTGLYEQYF. Variable domain in full (rest from reference TRBV28 and TRBJ2-7): DVKVTQSSRYLVKRTGEKVFLECVQDMDHENMFWYRQDPGLGLRLIYFSYDVKMKEKGDIPEGYSVSREKKERFSLILESASTNQTSMYLCASTLTGLYEQYFGPGTRLTVT.

The chain carries TRBV5-1 and TRBJ2-7, with 16 bases identical to TRBD2. Germline V gene data show CDR1 as SGHRS and CDR2 as YFSETQ. V shed 3 bases, J shed 0 bases, and the junction held 3 bases outside the gene matches. There are 17 residues in the CDR3. The CDR3 DNA sequence: TGCGCCAGCAGCTCGGGACTAGCGGGAGGGTTCTCCTACGAGCAGTACTTC. Translated: CASSSGLAGGFSYEQYF. The variable domain in full, with the rest retrieved from reference TRBV5-1 and TRBJ2-7, is KAGVTQTPRYLIKTRGQQVTLSCSPISGHRSVSWYQQTPGQGLQFLFEYFSETQRNKGNFPGRFSGRQFSNSRSEMNVSTLELGDSALYLCASSSGLAGGFSYEQYFGPGTRLTVT.

The count of this clone is one. The chain combines TRBV7-9 with TRBJ2-5; 9 bases are shared with TRBD2. Germline assignment: CDR1 SEHNR and CDR2 FQNEAQ (reference sequence). The V and J ends lost 5 bases and 5 bases, in that order; junction bases with no gene match: 15. The CDR3 is 17 residues long. CDR3 bases: TGTGCCAGCAGCCCCCGAATTTTCGCGGGAGGGCAGGAGACCCAGTACTTC. It codes for CASSPRIFAGGQETQYF.

The J gene is TRBJ2-1, the V gene TRBV29-1, with 9 bases lining up with TRBD1. V shed 1 base and J 1 base; nucleotides not matched to a gene: 5. There are 16 residues in the CDR3. Germline-derived CDR1 and CDR2 are SQVTM and ANQGSEA. The CDR3 coding sequence is TGCAGCGTTGAAGGGGGACAGGGTCGATCCTACAATGAGCAGTTCTTC. It specifies CSVEGGQGRSYNEQFF.

The J gene is TRBJ2-7, the V gene TRBV11-2; D unclear. Germline V gene lookup returns CDR1 SGHAT and CDR2 FQNNGV. The CDR3 has 14 residues. V shed 3 bases and J shed 0 bases, with 9 bases lying between them. The CDR3 is CASSLGQSSYEQYF. The CDR3, as DNA: TGTGCCAGCAGCTTGGGCCAGAGCTCCTACGAGCAGTACTTC.

The chain is built from TRBV4-1 and TRBJ1-2, with D maybe TRBD1 (5 bases). The V gene's germline CDR1 is MGHRA and CDR2 YSYEKL. The CDR3 extends over 15 amino acids. Deletions cut 1 base from V and 8 bases from J, with 17 bases between. For the CDR3, the DNA is TGCGCCAGCAGCCAAGTATACAGGTCCCCGGAGGGCTACACCTTC. Its translation: CASSQVYRSPEGYTF.

The V and J genes are TRBV19 and TRBJ2-1; possible D gene TRBD2, 6 bases. Germline assignment: CDR1 LNHDA and CDR2 SQIVND (reference sequence). Trimming shortened V by 5 bases and J by 0 bases, and 11 bases separated the two germline ends. CDR3 size: 15 residues. The CDR3 region has the DNA TGTGCCAGTAGTGCAGGAGGGAGCTCCTACAATGAGCAGTTCTTC. It yields the protein CASSAGGSSYNEQFF.

This clone was seen only once. This chain joins TRBV9 and TRBJ2-1; TRBD2 aligns across 11 bases. The V and J ends lost 4 bases and 4 bases, in that order; junction bases with no gene match: 7. The CDR3 is made up of 16 amino acids. Germline values: CDR1 SGDLS, CDR2 YYNGEE. The CDR3 DNA sequence: TGTGCCAGCAGCAACTTAGCGGGAGGGCCTTACAATGAGCAGTTCTTC. As protein: CASSNLAGGPYNEQFF.

The V gene is TRBV6-2 or TRBV6-3, the J gene TRBJ2-2; 9 bases align to TRBD2. Trimming at V came to 6 bases and at J to 2 bases, leaving 4 bases not matched to a gene. From germline, CDR1 is MNHEY and CDR2 SVGEGT. This CDR3 region has 15 residues. CDR3 DNA sequence: TGTGCCAGCAGCCGACTAGCGGCCAACACCGGGGAGCTGTTTTTT. It is translated as CASSRLAANTGELFF.

The chain employs TRBV4-1 and TRBJ1-3, with D hard to call. The V end lost 4 bases, the J end lost 4 bases, and 11 bases lay between the germline ends. This CDR3 spans 14 amino acids. Germline values: CDR1 MGHRA, CDR2 YSYEKL. CDR3 in DNA: TGCGCCAGCAGCCCGTACGGGGTAGGAAACACCATATATTTT. It is translated as CASSPYGVGNTIYF.

This chain uses TRBV4-1 with TRBJ1-5, with 8 bases fitting TRBD1. Looked up from germline, CDR1 is MGHRA and CDR2 is YSYEKL. The CDR3 extends over 14 amino acids. Trimming cost V 3 bases and J 6 bases; bases outside gene matches: 4. CDR3 sequence reads: CASSQTGVGQPQHF. In DNA, the CDR3 is TGCGCCAGCAGCCAGACAGGGGTGGGTCAGCCCCAGCATTTT.